Listed here are 22 T cell receptor beta chains from one sample, sequenced in a study of cytomegalovirus exposure and HLA in healthy donors. The PCR was carried out with 60 Vbeta primers and 13 Jbeta primers. Sequenced by immunoSEQ multiplex PCR; TCRdb stores in-frame clones only, minus some. The sample includes 150,000 to 180,000 clones, approximately 80% seen only once; the top ten take around 6%. Sample: PBMCs. Every receptor here comes from a woman aged 40 to 50 in good health and CMV-seropositive.

V is TRBV13 and J is TRBJ2-3, with a possible D match to TRBD2 (6 bases). Per germline, CDR1 PRHDT and CDR2 FYEKMQ (reference sequence). The CDR3 is made up of 14 amino acids. V dropped 6 bases and J dropped 3 bases, with 13 bases sitting between them. CDR3 in amino acids: CASRRRDLTDTQYF. In nucleotides, the CDR3 is TGTGCCAGCAGAAGGCGGGACCTAACAGATACGCAGTATTTT.

J is TRBJ2-5 and V is TRBV5-1, with 7 positions matching TRBD2. This CDR3 comprises 14 residues. Losses at the gene ends were 0 bases for V and 5 bases for J; bases not matched to a gene: 4. CDR1 SGHRS and CDR2 YFSETQ come from the germline V gene. This CDR3 reads CASSLDGGSETQYF. The CDR3 DNA reads TGCGCCAGCAGCTTGGATGGCGGGAGCGAGACCCAGTACTTC.

The chain is built from TRBV15 and TRBJ1-5; D is possibly TRBD1 (6 bases). The CDR3 runs 12 residues. The germline gives CDR1 LNHNV, CDR2 YYDKDF (reference sequence). The V end lost 4 bases, the J end lost 6 bases, and 7 bases lay between the germline ends. The CDR3 bases are TGTGCCACCAGCACAGGGGTTCAGCCCCAGCATTTT. Encoded protein: CATSTGVQPQHF.

V usage is TRBV15 and J usage is TRBJ2-7; 9 bases are shared with TRBD1. The CDR3 covers 14 residues. Germline V lookup: CDR1 LNHNV, CDR2 YYDKDF (reference sequence). J lost 3 bases, V lost 4 bases, and 4 bases had no gene match. The CDR3 nucleotides read TGTGCCACCAGCAAACGGGACAGGGACTACGAGCAGTACTTC. This gives the protein CATSKRDRDYEQYF.

In DNA form, the CDR3 reads TGCGCCAGCAGCTTGGCCGTAGTAGCGGGTCTCTACAATGAGCAGTTCTTC. Translation gives CASSLAVVAGLYNEQFF. The rearrangement links TRBV5-1 to TRBJ2-1; TRBD2 matches at 7 bases. The CDR3 consists of 17 residues. Trimming took 0 bases from V and 3 from J; bases not matched to a gene: 9. Germline CDR1 reads SGHRS; CDR2 reads YFSETQ. The complete variable domain, with remaining parts taken from reference TRBV5-1 and TRBJ2-1, reads KAGVTQTPRYLIKTRGQQVTLSCSPISGHRSVSWYQQTPGQGLQFLFEYFSETQRNKGNFPGRFSGRQFSNSRSEMNVSTLELGDSALYLCASSLAVVAGLYNEQFFGPGTRLTVL.

The chain combines TRBV27 with TRBJ2-5; 13 nucleotides align to TRBD2. The V segment lost 3 bases and the J segment 9 bases; nucleotides outside the gene matches: 4. Germline loops: CDR1 MNHEY, CDR2 SMNVEV (reference sequence). This CDR3 is 14 amino acids long. The CDR3 protein is CASSLGLAGTSQYF. CDR3 DNA: TGTGCCAGCAGTTTGGGACTAGCGGGGACGTCCCAGTACTTC.

The gene calls are TRBV28 and TRBJ1-1; 11 positions match TRBD1. Trimming took 4 bases from V and 3 from J; bases not matched to a gene: 4. CDR3 length: 15 residues. Germline assignment: CDR1 MDHEN and CDR2 SYDVKM. Written as DNA, the CDR3 is TGTGCCAGCAGTTATGGGACAGGGGGTTACACTGAAGCTTTCTTT. This gives the protein CASSYGTGGYTEAFF.

The V gene is TRBV28, the J gene TRBJ2-7; no reliable D call. Trimming removed 2 bases at V and 7 bases at J, with 6 bases between. CDR1 is MDHEN and CDR2 is SYDVKM in the germline V gene. The CDR3 extends over 11 amino acids. The CDR3 is CASSLSPEQYF. CDR3 in DNA: TGTGCCAGCAGTTTAAGCCCGGAGCAGTACTTC.

V is TRBV27 and J is TRBJ2-1, with TRBD2 matching 8 bases. Germline CDR1 MNHEY, CDR2 SMNVEV (reference sequence). The CDR3 runs to 15 residues. Trimming removed 10 bases from V and 1 base from J; junction bases left unmatched: 9. The CDR3 nucleotides are TGTGCCATCCGACTGAGCGGGAGTTCCTACAATGAGCAGTTCTTC. Translation: CAIRLSGSSYNEQFF.

CDR3 bases: TGTGCCAGCAGCTTGGGTACAGATAACTATGGCTACACCTTC. This codes for CASSLGTDNYGYTF. The chain uses TRBV5-5 and TRBJ1-2, with D hard to call. V was clipped by 0 bases and J by 1 base, with 7 bases between them. Germline V gives CDR1 SGHKS, CDR2 YYEKEE (reference sequence). CDR3 length: 14 residues.

This clone appeared a single time. The V gene is TRBV27, the J gene TRBJ2-5; 8 bases agree with TRBD1. V was clipped by 6 bases and J by 4 bases; unmatched bases: 10. This CDR3 is 15 amino acids long. Germline CDR1 MNHEY, CDR2 SMNVEV (reference sequence). In DNA form, the CDR3 reads TGTGCCAGCAGCCCGCTCCCGACAGGGGCAGAGACCCAGTACTTC. Amino acid sequence: CASSPLPTGAETQYF.

The chain recombines TRBV5-1 with TRBJ2-5, with D possibly being TRBD1 (5 bases). CDR3 length: 16 amino acids. Germline V gene sequence: CDR1 SGHRS, CDR2 YFSETQ. Trimming removed 3 bases at V and 4 bases at J, with 19 bases between. For the CDR3, the DNA is TGCGCCAGCAGCTCTAACCAGGGAATTTCGAGAGAGACCCAGTACTTC. Residues: CASSSNQGISRETQYF.

The V and J genes are TRBV27 and TRBJ2-7; TRBD1 matches 7 bases. This CDR3 region has 15 residues. Germline V gene data show CDR1 as MNHEY and CDR2 as SMNVEV (reference sequence). The V gene end was trimmed by 3 bases and the J gene end by 0 bases; junction bases not matched to a gene: 5. The CDR3 DNA is TGTGCCAGCAGTTTCCTGGACAGGAGCTCCTACGAGCAGTACTTC. It codes for CASSFLDRSSYEQYF.

With regard to this clone: The sample has other DNA sequences that encode this CDR3 too. The chain carries TRBV2 and TRBJ2-5, with 7 nucleotides matching TRBD1. Germline V gene data show CDR1 as SNHLY and CDR2 as FYNNEI. The J segment lost 4 bases and the V segment lost 4 bases, leaving 3 bases of the junction unmatched. CDR3 length: 13 amino acids. For the CDR3, the DNA is TGTGCCAGCAGTGTGGGACAGCTAGAGACCCAGTACTTC. Encoded protein: CASSVGQLETQYF.

The chain employs TRBV18 and TRBJ1-5, with D possibly matching TRBD1 (5 bases). Germline CDR1 reads KGHSH; CDR2 reads LQKENI. V lost 2 bases, J lost 0 bases, and 11 bases lay in between. CDR3 length equals 16 residues. CDR3 amino acids: CASSPEQGRSNQPQHF. CDR3 bases: TGTGCCAGCTCACCAGAGCAGGGCCGTAGCAATCAGCCCCAGCATTTT.

V is TRBV29-1 and J is TRBJ2-7, with TRBD2 matching over 10 bases. The length of the CDR3 is 14 residues. V lost 2 bases, J lost 2 bases, and 3 bases stayed unmatched. Germline V CDR1 and CDR2: SQVTM, ANQGSEA. CDR3 nucleotide sequence: TGCAGCGTTGAAACTAGCGGGGTTACCTACGAGCAGTACTTC. The encoded protein is CSVETSGVTYEQYF.

The rearrangement uses TRBV15 and TRBJ1-2; perhaps TRBD1 as D (6 bases). V dropped 3 bases and J dropped 3 bases, with 17 bases sitting between them. Germline V lookup: CDR1 LNHNV, CDR2 YYDKDF (reference sequence). The CDR3 has 16 residues. Here the CDR3 DNA reads TGTGCCACCAGCAGGGAAGACCGGGACACCTACTATGGCTACACCTTC. Protein product: CATSREDRDTYYGYTF.

The chain is built from TRBV7-8 and TRBJ2-3; no reliable D call. Germline V CDR1 and CDR2: SGHVS, FQNEAQ. The CDR3 length is 13 residues. V was cut by 5 bases and J by 2 bases, with 8 bases left in between. CDR3 DNA sequence: TGTGCCAGCAGCCGACAATACACAGATACGCAGTATTTT. Its protein is CASSRQYTDTQYF.

V gene TRBV5-8 combines with J gene TRBJ1-5, with 11 positions matching TRBD1. J gave up 5 bases and V 4 bases, and 5 bases lay outside the gene matches. The length of the CDR3 is 15 residues. Germline assignment: CDR1 SGHTS and CDR2 YDEGEE. CDR3 in amino acids: CASSGGTGGDQPQHF. Here the CDR3 DNA reads TGTGCCAGCAGCGGGGGGACAGGGGGTGATCAGCCCCAGCATTTT.

Worth noting for this clone: The conserved final phenylalanine or tryptophan is absent from the CDR3, which likely points to a read error. Because the CDR3's place on the DNA is in doubt, the DNA is left out and the CDR3 is given as listed by TCRdb. The chain has TRBV28 and TRBJ1-4; TRBD1, the table's D call, lacks a check against the DNA. The CDR3 adds up to 15 amino acids, both ends counted. The V gene's germline CDR1 is MDHEN and CDR2 SYDVKM. The CDR3 here is CASSSAGPDIGLRVS.

In this sample, this clone turned up once. The chain has TRBV30 and TRBJ1-4, with TRBD1 matching over 10 bases. The CDR3 is made up of 13 amino acids. Germline-derived CDR1 and CDR2 are GTSNPN and SVGIG (reference sequence). V was pared by 4 bases and J by 7 bases, with 3 bases of the junction left unmatched. CDR3 sequence reads: CAWNRDRGEKLFF. Here the CDR3 DNA reads TGTGCCTGGAACCGGGACAGGGGTGAAAAACTGTTTTTT.

V gene TRBV2 combines with J gene TRBJ1-1; D remains unclear. CDR1 and CDR2 (germline): SNHLY, FYNNEI. The V gene lost 2 bases and the J gene lost 1 base, with 8 bases spanning the gap. There are 14 residues in the CDR3. CDR3: CASSELVSNTEAFF. The CDR3 DNA reads as TGTGCCAGCAGTGAACTAGTCTCGAACACTGAAGCTTTCTTT.